This T cell receptor beta chain was captured by sequencing in a study of OX40 agonist ivuxolimab in advanced cancers. In the study overall: It was permissible to have had prior anti-PD-1, anti-PD-L1 or anti-CTLA-4 therapy, and over 35% had some. General study points: The 0.1-3.0 mg/kg partial responders had among the lowest clonal expansion. Averaged across samples, CD8+ T cells carried more expanded clones than CD4+ did.

Comments on this clone: The target antigen is unknown.

TCRdb keeps only in-frame clones here, not all; method: immunoSEQ multiplex PCR. The table shows 68,000 or so clones, with roughly 86% occurring only once. Germline V gives CDR1 SGHAT, CDR2 FQNNGV. The CDR3 is made up of 13 amino acids. V dropped 5 bases and J dropped 8 bases, with 13 bases sitting between them. This TCR was recovered from an adult with an advanced solid tumor such as melanoma, head and neck, liver or kidney cancer. Sequences were derived from CD4+ or CD8+ T cells sorted from blood, sampled in a trial of the OX40 agonist ivuxolimab. V is TRBV11-2 and J is TRBJ1-5; tentative D call: TRBD1 (6 bases). CDR3 nucleotides: TGTGCCAGCAGCAAGTCACAGGGTGAGCCCCAGCATTTT. It encodes CASSKSQGEPQHF.